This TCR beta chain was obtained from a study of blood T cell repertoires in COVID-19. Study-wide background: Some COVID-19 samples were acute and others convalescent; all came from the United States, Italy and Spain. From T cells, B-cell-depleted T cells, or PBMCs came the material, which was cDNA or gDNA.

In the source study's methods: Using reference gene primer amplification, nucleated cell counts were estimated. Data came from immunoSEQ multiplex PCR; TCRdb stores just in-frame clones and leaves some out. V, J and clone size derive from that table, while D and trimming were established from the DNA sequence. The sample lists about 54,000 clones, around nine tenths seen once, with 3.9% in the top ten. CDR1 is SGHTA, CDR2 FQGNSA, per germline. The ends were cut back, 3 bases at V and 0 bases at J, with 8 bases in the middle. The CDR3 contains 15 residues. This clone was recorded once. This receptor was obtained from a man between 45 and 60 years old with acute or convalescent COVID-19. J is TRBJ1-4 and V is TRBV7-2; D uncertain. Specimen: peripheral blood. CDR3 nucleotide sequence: TGTGCCAGCAGCTTGCAGGATGCAACTAATGAAAAACTGTTTTTT. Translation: CASSLQDATNEKLFF.